This TCR beta chain appears in the sequencing data of a study of T cells in Graves' hyperthyroidism and ophthalmopathy. Study-wide context: Before any treatment, at initial diagnosis, peripheral blood was collected.

Germline CDR1 and CDR2: SEHNR and FQNEAQ (reference sequence). V lost 5 bases and J lost 4, with 17 bases in between. The CDR3 totals 15 residues. Amplification yielded TCR beta CDR3 regions, with RNA transcripts as the source. HTBI primers were the set used in a first-round RT-PCR of the TCR CDR3. Via MiXCR, TCRdb re-called the multiplex PCR reads, giving one row per CDR3 protein. The table includes approximately 410,000 distinct CDR3 sequences, 12% to 15% detected once. Fresh peripheral blood, roughly 10 ml of it, supplied the PBMCs. The chain couples TRBV7-9 to TRBJ1-2; tentatively, D is TRBD1 (6 bases). This TCR came from a woman in her late teens or twenties with Graves' hyperthyroidism. Sequencing input: blood. Written as DNA, the CDR3 is TGTGCCAGCAGCGCCGGGGACATTCCGCCCTATGGCTACACCTTC. It specifies CASSAGDIPPYGYTF.